The clone carrying this TCR beta chain came up many times. Its antigen remains unidentified. cDNA molecules carried unique molecular identifiers, and template switching added a universal primer site. TCRdb recomputed calls from the 5' RACE reads with MiXCR, one row per CDR3 protein. The data hold fewer than 900,000 distinct CDR3 sequences, with around 21% observed a single time. The data stem from a study of identical twins. Findings of the study overall: Monozygotic twins shared more out-of-frame TCR alpha than recombination models predicted.

In germline, CDR1 is MGHDK, CDR2 SYGVNS. This CDR3 is 14 amino acids long. J gave up 7 bases and V 3 bases, and 6 bases lay outside the gene matches. The data also belong to a second study, concerning T cells expressing NK-cell markers. That source adds: One of the eight sequenced donors was seronegative, whereas the other seven were HCMV-seropositive. An anti-gamma-delta TCR antibody was added in several experiments. It restricted sorting to alpha-beta TCR-expressing T cells.

The sequencing input was PBMCs. The origin of this receptor is a woman under 30 in good health. The J gene is TRBJ2-3, the V gene TRBV25-1, with 8 bases aligning to TRBD1. CDR3 DNA: TGTGCCAGCAGTGAGGCAGGGGGCGCTTATACGCAGTATTTT. Residues: CASSEAGGAYTQYF.